This TCR beta chain is drawn from a study of blood T cell repertoires in COVID-19. The wider study: Researchers got acute and convalescent COVID-19 samples from the United States, Italy and Spain.

In this sample, this clone turned up once. In the original analysis: Reference gene primers were amplified, and this amplification served to estimate nucleated cell counts. Sequencing used immunoSEQ multiplex PCR; TCRdb keeps in-frame clones, though not all of them. That table is the source of V, J and clone size, and D and trimming were worked out from the DNA. Counted here are hundreds of thousands of clones, about 90% occurring once; the ten biggest clones make up under 0.3%. This CDR3 has 14 residues. The ends were cut back, 10 bases at V and 5 bases at J, with 20 bases in the middle. The germline V gene encodes CDR1 MNHEY and CDR2 SMNVEV (reference sequence).

The chain recombines TRBV27 with TRBJ1-1; D might be TRBD1 (6 bases). This clonotype originated in a woman aged 18-35 years with acute or convalescent COVID-19. The sequenced sample consisted of peripheral blood. The CDR3 spells CATRGGVFGTEAFF. In DNA, the CDR3 is TGTGCCACCCGGGGGGGCGTATTCGGAACTGAAGCTTTCTTT.